A single T cell receptor (beta chain) is shown here with its context. Its antigen is undetermined. The data were taken from a study of cytomegalovirus exposure and HLA in healthy donors. Study conclusions and caveats: The study labeled roughly 160 TCR beta chains cytomegalovirus-associated.

V dropped 0 bases and J dropped 5 bases, with 20 bases sitting between them. Looked up from germline, CDR1 is SGDLS and CDR2 is YYNGEE. The CDR3 has 17 amino acids. The PCR contained 60 Vbeta and 13 Jbeta primers. The protocol was immunoSEQ multiplex PCR, while the TCRdb copy is restricted to in-frame clones and leaves out a portion. The sample consists of 140,000 to 150,000 clones, under 90% of them appearing once. Material: PBMCs. The gene calls are TRBV9 and TRBJ2-5; D might be TRBD2 (6 bases). This clonotype was sampled from a man aged 35-49 years in good health and CMV-seronegative. CDR3 in DNA: TGTGCCAGCAGCGTAGGGACCGTTGACGGGGGTTGGGAGACCCAGTACTTC. Translating it yields CASSVGTVDGGWETQYF.